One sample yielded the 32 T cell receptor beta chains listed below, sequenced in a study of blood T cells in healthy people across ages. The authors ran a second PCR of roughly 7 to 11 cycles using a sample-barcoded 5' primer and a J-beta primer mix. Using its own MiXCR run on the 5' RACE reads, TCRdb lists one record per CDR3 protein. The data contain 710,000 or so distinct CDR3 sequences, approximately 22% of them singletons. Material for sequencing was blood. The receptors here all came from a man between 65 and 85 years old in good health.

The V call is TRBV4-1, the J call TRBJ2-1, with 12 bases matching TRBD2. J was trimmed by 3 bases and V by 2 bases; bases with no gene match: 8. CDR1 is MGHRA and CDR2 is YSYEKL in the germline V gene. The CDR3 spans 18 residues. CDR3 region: CASSQPMRLAGVYNEQFF. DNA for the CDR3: TGCGCCAGCAGCCAACCTATGAGACTAGCGGGGGTCTACAATGAGCAGTTCTTC.

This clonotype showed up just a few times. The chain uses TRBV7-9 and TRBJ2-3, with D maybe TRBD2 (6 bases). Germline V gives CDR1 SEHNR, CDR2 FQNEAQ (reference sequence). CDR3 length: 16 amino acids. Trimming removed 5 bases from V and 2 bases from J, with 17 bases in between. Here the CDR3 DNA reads TGTGCCAGCAGCAATACCGGGACTTCGAACACAGATACGCAGTATTTT. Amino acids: CASSNTGTSNTDTQYF.

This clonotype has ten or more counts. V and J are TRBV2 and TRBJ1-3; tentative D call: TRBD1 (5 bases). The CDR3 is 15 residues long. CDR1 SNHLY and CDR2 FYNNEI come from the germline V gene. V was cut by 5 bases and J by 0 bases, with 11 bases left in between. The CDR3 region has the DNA TGTGCCAGCAGTTTACAGGTTCTCTCTGGAAACACCATATATTTT. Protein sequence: CASSLQVLSGNTIYF.

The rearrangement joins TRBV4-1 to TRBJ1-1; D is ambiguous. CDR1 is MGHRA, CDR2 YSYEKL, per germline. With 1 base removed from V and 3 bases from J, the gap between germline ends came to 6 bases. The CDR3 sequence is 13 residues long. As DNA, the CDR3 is TGCGCCAGCAGCCAAGCTAGGGACACTGAAGCTTTCTTT. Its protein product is CASSQARDTEAFF.

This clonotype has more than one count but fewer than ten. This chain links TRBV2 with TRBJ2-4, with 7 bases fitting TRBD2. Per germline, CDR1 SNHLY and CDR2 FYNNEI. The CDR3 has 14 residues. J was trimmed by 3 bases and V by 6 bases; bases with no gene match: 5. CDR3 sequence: CASSRDYDKNIQYF. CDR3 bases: TGTGCCAGCAGCCGGGACTATGACAAAAACATTCAGTACTTC.

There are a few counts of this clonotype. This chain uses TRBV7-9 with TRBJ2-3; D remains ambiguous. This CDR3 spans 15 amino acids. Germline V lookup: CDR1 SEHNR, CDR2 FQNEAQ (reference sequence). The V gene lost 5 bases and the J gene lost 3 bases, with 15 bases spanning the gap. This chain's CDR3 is CASSPGVAMTDTQYF. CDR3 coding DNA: TGTGCCAGCAGCCCCGGTGTGGCGATGACAGATACGCAGTATTTT.

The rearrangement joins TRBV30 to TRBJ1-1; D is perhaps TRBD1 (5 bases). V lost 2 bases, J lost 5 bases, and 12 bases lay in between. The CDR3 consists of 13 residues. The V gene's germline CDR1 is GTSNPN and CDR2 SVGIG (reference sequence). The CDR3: CAWSTSRGTEAFF. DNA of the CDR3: TGTGCCTGGAGTACCTCGAGGGGTACTGAAGCTTTCTTT. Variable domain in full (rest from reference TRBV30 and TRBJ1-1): SQTIHQWPATLVQPVGSPLSLECTVEGTSNPNLYWYRQAAGRGLQLLFYSVGIGQISSEVPQNLSASRPQDRQFILSSKKLLLSDSGFYLCAWSTSRGTEAFFGQGTRLTVV.

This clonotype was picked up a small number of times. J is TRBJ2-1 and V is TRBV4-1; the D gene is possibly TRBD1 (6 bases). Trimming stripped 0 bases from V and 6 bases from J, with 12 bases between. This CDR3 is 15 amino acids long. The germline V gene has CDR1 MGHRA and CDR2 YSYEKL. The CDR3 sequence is CASSQEGGRGNEQFF. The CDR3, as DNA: TGCGCCAGCAGCCAAGAAGGTGGCAGGGGCAATGAGCAGTTCTTC.

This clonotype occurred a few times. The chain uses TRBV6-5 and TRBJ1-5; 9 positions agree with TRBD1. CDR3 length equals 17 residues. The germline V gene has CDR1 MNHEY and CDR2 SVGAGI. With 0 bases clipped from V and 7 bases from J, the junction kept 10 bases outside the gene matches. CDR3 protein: CASSYSSGTGFNQPQHF. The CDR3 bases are TGTGCCAGCAGTTACTCCTCCGGGACAGGGTTTAACCAGCCCCAGCATTTT.

This chain's CDR3 is CASSMDREDEQYF. The DNA of the CDR3 is TGTGCCAGTAGTATGGACAGGGAGGACGAGCAGTACTTC. The chain links TRBV19 to TRBJ2-7; TRBD1 matches 8 bases. Germline V gene lookup returns CDR1 LNHDA and CDR2 SQIVND (reference sequence). This CDR3 is built from 13 residues. V was clipped by 3 bases and J by 5 bases; unmatched bases: 3.

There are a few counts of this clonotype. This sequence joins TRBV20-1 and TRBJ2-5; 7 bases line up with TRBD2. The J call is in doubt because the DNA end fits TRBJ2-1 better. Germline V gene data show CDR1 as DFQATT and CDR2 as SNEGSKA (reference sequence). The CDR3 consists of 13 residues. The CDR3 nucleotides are TGCAGTGCTGTTGGGGGGGTAAAGAATGAGCAGTTCTTC. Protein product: CSAVGGVKNEQFF.

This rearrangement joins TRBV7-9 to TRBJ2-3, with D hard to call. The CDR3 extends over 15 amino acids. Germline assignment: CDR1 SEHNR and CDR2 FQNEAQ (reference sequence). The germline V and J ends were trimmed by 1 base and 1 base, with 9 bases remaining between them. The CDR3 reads CASSLVALGTDTQYF. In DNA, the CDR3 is TGTGCCAGCAGCTTAGTGGCACTGGGCACAGATACGCAGTATTTT.

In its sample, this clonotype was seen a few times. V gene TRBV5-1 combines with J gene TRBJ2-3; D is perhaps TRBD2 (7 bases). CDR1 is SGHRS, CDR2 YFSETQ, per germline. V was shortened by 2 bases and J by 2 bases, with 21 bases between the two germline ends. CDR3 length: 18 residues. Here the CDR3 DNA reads TGCGCCAGCAGCTTTTGGGTAACTGAGGGGGGGGCCACAGATACGCAGTATTTT. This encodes CASSFWVTEGGATDTQYF.

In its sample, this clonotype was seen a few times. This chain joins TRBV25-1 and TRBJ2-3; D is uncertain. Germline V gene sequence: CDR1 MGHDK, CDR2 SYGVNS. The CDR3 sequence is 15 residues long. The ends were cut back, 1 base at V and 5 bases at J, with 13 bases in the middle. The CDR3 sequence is CASSESGKDVDTQYF. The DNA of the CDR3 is TGTGCCAGCAGTGAATCAGGCAAGGATGTAGATACGCAGTATTTT.

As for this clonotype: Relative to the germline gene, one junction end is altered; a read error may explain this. This chain's CDR3 is CAGSYIGQGGETQYF. CDR3 nucleotides: TGTGCCGGCAGTTACATCGGACAGGGAGGAGAGACCCAGTACTTC. This rearrangement joins TRBV6-2 or TRBV6-3 to TRBJ2-5, with 8 bases aligning to TRBD1. The CDR3 covers 15 residues. Germline CDR1 is MNHEY and CDR2 is SVGEGT.

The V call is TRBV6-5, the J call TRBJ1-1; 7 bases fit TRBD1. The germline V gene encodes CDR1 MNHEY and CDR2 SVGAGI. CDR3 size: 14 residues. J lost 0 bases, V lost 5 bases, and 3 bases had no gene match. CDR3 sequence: CASSMDRLNTEAFF. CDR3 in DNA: TGTGCCAGCAGTATGGACAGGCTGAACACTGAAGCTTTCTTT.

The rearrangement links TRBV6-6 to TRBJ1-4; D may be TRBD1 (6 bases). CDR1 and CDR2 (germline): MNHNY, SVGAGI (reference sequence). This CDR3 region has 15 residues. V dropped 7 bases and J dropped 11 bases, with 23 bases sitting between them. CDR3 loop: CASKTNRVNGRKLFF. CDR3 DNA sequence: TGTGCCAGCAAGACCAACAGGGTAAACGGGAGGAAACTGTTTTTT.

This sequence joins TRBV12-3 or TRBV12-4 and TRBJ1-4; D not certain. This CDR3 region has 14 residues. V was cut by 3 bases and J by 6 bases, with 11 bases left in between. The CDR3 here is CASSLGLVHEKLFF. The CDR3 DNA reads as TGTGCCAGCAGTTTGGGATTAGTGCATGAAAAACTGTTTTTT.

The CDR3 region is CASSLGRGVGNEQFF. The CDR3 coding sequence is TGTGCCAGCAGTTTAGGACGGGGAGTGGGCAACGAGCAGTTCTTC. The J gene is TRBJ2-1, the V gene TRBV12-3 or TRBV12-4, with D possibly matching TRBD2 (5 bases). The ends were cut back, 1 base at V and 10 bases at J, with 17 bases in the middle. There are 15 residues in the CDR3.

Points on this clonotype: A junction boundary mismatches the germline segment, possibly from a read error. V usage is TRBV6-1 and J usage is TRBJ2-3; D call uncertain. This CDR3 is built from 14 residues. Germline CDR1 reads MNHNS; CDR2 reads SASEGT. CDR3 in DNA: TGTGCCAGCAGTCTGGAACTGGTGTCGGATATGCAGTATTTT. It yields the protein CASSLELVSDMQYF.

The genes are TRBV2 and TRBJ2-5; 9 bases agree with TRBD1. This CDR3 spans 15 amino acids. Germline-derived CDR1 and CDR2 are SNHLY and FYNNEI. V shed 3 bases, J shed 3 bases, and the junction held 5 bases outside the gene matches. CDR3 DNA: TGTGCCAGCAGTGATAATTGGGACAGGGAAGAGACCCAGTACTTC. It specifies CASSDNWDREETQYF.

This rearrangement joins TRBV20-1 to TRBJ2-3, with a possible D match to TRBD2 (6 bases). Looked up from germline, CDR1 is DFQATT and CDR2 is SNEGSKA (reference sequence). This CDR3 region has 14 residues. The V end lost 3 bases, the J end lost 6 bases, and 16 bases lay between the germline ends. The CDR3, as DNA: TGCAGTGCTAGCGGCGGGGCGTACACGGATACGCAGTATTTT. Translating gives CSASGGAYTDTQYF.

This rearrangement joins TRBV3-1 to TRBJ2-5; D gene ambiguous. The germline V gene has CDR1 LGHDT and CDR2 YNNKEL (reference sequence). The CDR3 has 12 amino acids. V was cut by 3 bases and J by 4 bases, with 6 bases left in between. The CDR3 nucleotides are TGTGCCAGCAGCCAGAAAGGAGAGACCCAGTACTTC. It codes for CASSQKGETQYF.

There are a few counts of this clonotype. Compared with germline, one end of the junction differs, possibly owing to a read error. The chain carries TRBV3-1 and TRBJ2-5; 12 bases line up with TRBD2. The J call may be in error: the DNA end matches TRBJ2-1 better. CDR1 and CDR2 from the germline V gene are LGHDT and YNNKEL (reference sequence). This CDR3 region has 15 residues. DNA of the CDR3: TGTGCCAGCCGCCAAGGGACTAGCGGGTTCTTTGAGCAGTTCTTC. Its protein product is CASRQGTSGFFEQFF.

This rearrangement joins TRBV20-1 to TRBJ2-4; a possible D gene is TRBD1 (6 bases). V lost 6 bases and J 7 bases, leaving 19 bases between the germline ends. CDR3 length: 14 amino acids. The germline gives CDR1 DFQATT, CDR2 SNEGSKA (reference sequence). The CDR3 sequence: CSADPDSLGNIQYF. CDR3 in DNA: TGCAGTGCCGATCCGGACAGTTTGGGGAACATTCAGTACTTC.

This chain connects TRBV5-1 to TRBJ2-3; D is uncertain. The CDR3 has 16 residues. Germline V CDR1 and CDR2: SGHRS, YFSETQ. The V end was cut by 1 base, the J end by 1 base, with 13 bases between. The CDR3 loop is CASSLWFDPRTDTQYF. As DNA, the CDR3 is TGCGCCAGCAGCTTGTGGTTTGACCCGCGCACAGATACGCAGTATTTT.

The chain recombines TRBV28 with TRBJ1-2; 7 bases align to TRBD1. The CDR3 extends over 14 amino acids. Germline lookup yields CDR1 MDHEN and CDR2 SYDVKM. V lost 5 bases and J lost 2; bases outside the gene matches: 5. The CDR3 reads CASSPLDRNYGYTF. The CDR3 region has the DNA TGTGCCAGCAGTCCTTTGGACAGGAACTATGGCTACACCTTC.

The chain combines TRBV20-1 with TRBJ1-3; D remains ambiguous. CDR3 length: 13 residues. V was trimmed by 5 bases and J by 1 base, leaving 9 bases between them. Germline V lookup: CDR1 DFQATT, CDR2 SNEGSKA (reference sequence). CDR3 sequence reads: CSAPGLSGNTIYF. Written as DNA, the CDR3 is TGCAGTGCTCCCGGACTGTCTGGAAACACCATATATTTT.

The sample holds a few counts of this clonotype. The CDR3 protein is CASSTPGQATNTEAFF. The DNA of the CDR3 is TGTGCCAGCAGTACGCCCGGACAGGCCACGAACACTGAAGCTTTCTTT. The chain combines TRBV28 with TRBJ1-1; 7 nucleotides match TRBD1. Germline CDR1 reads MDHEN; CDR2 reads SYDVKM. Losses at the gene ends were 5 bases for V and 1 base for J; bases not matched to a gene: 10. The length of the CDR3 is 16 residues.

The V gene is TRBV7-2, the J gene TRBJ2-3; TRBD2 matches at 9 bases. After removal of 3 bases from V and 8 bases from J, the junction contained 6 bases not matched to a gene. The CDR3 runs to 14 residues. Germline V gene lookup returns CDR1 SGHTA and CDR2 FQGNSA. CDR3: CASSFETSGSTQYF. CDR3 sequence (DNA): TGTGCCAGCAGCTTCGAGACTAGCGGATCTACGCAGTATTTT.

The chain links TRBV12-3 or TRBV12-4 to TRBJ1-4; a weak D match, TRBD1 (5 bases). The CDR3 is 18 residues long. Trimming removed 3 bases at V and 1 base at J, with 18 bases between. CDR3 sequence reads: CASSFVAGPHLTNEKLFF. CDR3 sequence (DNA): TGTGCCAGCAGTTTCGTGGCGGGGCCCCATCTAACTAATGAAAAACTGTTTTTT.

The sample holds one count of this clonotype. CDR3 amino acids: CASSGEREETQYF. The DNA for the CDR3 is TGTGCCAGCAGCGGGGAGCGGGAAGAGACCCAGTACTTC. The V gene is TRBV3-1, the J gene TRBJ2-7; D might be TRBD2 (6 bases). TRBJ2-5 explains the end of the DNA better; the J call may be wrong. This CDR3 is built from 13 residues. The germline V gene encodes CDR1 LGHDT and CDR2 YNNKEL (reference sequence).